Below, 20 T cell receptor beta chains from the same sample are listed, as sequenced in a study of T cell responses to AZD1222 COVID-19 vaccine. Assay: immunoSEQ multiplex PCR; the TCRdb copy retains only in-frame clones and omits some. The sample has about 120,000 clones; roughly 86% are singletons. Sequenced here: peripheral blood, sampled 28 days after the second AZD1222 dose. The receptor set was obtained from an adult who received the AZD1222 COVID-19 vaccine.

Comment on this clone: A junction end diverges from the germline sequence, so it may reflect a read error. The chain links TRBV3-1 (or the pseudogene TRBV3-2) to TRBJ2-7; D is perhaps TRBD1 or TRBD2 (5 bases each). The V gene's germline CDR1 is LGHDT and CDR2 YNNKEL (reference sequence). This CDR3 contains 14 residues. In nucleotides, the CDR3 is TGTGCCAGCAGCCAATACTCCAGGGCGGGTGAGCCGTACTTC. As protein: CASSQYSRAGEPYF.

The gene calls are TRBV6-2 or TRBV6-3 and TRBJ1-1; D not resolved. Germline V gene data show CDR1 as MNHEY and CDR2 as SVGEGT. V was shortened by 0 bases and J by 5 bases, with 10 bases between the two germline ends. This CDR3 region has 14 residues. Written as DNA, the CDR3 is TGTGCCAGCAGTTACTCCGGGCCAGTGACTGAAGCTTTCTTT. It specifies CASSYSGPVTEAFF.

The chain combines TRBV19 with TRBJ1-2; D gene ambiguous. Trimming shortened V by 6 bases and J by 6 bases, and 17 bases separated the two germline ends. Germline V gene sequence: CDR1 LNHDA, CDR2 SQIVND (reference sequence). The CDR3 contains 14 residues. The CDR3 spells CASRGPWGRDGYTF. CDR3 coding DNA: TGTGCCAGTAGAGGGCCTTGGGGTCGCGATGGCTACACCTTC.

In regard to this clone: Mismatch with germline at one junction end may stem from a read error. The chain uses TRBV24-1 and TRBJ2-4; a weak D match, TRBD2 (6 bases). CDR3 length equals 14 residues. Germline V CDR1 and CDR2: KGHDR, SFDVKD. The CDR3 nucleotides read TGTGCCACAAGTGGAGGGGAAACCAAAAACATTCAGTACTTC. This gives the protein CATSGGETKNIQYF.

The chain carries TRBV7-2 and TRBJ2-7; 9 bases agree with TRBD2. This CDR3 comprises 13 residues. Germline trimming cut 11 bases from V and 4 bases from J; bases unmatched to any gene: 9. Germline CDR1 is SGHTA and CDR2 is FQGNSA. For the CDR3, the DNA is TGTGCCGTGAGCGGGGGGAGCGGATACGAGCAGTACTTC. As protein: CAVSGGSGYEQYF. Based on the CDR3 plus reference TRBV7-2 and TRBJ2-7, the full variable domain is GAGVSQSPSNKVTEKGKDVELRCDPISGHTALYWYRQSLGQGLEFLIYFQGNSAPDKSGLPSDRFSAERTGGSVSTLTIQRTQQEDSAVYLCAVSGGSGYEQYFGPGTRLTVT.

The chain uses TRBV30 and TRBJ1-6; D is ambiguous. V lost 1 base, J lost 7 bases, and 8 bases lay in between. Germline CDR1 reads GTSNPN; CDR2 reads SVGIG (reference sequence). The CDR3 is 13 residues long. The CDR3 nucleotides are TGTGCCTGGAGTGAAGTAGCGAATTCACCCCTCCACTTT. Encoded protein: CAWSEVANSPLHF.

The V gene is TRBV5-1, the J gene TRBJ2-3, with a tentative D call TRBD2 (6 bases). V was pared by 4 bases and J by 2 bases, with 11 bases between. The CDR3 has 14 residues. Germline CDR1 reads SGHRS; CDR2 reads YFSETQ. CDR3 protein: CASSPGVPTDTQYF. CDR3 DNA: TGCGCCAGCAGCCCGGGGGTCCCCACAGATACGCAGTATTTT.

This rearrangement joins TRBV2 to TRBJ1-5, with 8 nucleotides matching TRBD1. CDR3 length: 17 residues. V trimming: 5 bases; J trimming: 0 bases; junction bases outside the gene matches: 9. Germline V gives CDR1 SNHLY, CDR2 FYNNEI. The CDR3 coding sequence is TGTGCCAGCAGTACCGACAGGGGACGGGATAGCAATCAGCCCCAGCATTTT. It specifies CASSTDRGRDSNQPQHF.

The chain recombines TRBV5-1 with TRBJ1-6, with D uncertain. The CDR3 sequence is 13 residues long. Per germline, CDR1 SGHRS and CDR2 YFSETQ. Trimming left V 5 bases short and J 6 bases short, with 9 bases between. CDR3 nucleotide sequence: TGCGCCAGCAGGGGCAAGGTTAATTCACCCCTCCACTTT. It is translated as CASRGKVNSPLHF.

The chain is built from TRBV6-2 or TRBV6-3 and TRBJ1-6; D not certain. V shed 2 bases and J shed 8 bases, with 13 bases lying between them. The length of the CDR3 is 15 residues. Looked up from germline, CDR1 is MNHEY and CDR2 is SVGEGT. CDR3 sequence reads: CASSYVPGDYSPLHF. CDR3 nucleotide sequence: TGTGCCAGCAGTTACGTACCAGGAGATTATTCACCCCTCCACTTT.

The CDR3, as DNA: TGCGCCAGCAGCTTGGGGACAGGGAGTCGGTTCTATGGCTACACCTTC. Amino acids: CASSLGTGSRFYGYTF. The chain joins TRBV5-1 to TRBJ1-2; TRBD1 matches 8 bases. This CDR3 has 16 residues. V was pared by 0 bases and J by 4 bases, with 8 bases of the junction left unmatched. Germline CDR1 is SGHRS and CDR2 is YFSETQ.

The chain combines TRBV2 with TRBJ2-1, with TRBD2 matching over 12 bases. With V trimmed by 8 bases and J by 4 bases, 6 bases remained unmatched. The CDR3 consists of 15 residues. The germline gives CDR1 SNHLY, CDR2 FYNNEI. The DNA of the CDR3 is TGTGCCAGCCGTAGACTAGCGGGGGTTTACAATGAGCAGTTCTTC. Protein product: CASRRLAGVYNEQFF. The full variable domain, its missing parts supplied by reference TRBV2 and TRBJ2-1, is EPEVTQTPSHQVTQMGQEVILRCVPISNHLYFYWYRQILGQKVEFLVSFYNNEISEKSEIFDDQFSVERPDGSNFTLKIRSTKLEDSAMYFCASRRLAGVYNEQFFGPGTRLTVL.

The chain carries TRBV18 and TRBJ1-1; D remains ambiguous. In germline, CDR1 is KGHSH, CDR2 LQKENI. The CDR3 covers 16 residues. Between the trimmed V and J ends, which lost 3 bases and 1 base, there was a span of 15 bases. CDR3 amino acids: CASSPNVGGRNTEAFF. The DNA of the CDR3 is TGTGCCAGCTCACCCAATGTTGGAGGGCGGAACACTGAAGCTTTCTTT. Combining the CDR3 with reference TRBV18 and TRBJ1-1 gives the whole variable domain NAGVMQNPRHLVRRRGQEARLRCSPMKGHSHVYWYRQLPEEGLKFMVYLQKENIIDESGMPKERFSAEFPKEGPSILRIQQVVRGDSAAYFCASSPNVGGRNTEAFFGQGTRLTVV.

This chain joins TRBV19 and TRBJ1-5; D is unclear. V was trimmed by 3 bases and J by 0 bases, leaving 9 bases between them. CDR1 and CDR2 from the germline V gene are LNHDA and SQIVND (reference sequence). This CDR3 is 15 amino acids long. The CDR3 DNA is TGTGCCAGTAGTATCAGCGATCTTAGCAATCAGCCCCAGCATTTT. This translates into CASSISDLSNQPQHF.

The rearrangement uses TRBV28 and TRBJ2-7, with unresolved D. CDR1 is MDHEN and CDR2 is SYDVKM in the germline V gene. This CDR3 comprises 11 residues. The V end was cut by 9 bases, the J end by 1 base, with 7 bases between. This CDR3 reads CASRASYEQYF. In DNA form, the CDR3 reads TGTGCCAGTCGAGCTTCCTACGAGCAGTACTTC.

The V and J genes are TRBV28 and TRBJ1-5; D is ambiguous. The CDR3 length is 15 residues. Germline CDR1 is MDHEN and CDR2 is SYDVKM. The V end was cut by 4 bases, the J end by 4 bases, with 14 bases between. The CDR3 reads CASSSGGGKNQPQHF. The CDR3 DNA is TGTGCCAGCAGTTCAGGAGGCGGGAAGAATCAGCCCCAGCATTTT. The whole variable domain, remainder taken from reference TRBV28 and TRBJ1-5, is DVKVTQSSRYLVKRTGEKVFLECVQDMDHENMFWYRQDPGLGLRLIYFSYDVKMKEKGDIPEGYSVSREKKERFSLILESASTNQTSMYLCASSSGGGKNQPQHFGDGTRLSIL.

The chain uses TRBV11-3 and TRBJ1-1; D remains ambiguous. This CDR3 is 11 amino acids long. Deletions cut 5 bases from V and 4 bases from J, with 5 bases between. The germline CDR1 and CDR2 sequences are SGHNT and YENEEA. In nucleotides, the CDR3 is TGTGCCAGCAGCCTGACCACTGAAGCTTTCTTT. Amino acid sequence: CASSLTTEAFF.

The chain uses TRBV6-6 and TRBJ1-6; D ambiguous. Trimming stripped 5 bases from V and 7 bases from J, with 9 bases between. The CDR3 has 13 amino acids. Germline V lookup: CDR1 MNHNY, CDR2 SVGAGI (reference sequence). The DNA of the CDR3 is TGTGCCAGCAGTGAGGCGGAAAATTCACCCCTCCACTTT. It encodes CASSEAENSPLHF.

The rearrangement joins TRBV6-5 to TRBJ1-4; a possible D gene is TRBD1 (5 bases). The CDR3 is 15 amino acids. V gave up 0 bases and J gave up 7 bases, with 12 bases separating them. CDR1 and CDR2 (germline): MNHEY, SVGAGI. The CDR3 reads CASSYSPAGSEKLFF. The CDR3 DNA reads TGTGCCAGCAGTTACTCGCCGGCAGGGAGTGAAAAACTGTTTTTT.

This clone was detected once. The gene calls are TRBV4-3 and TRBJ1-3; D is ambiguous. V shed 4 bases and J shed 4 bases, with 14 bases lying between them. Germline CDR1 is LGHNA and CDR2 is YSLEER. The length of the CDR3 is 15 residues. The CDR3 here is CASSLTSTQGNTIYF. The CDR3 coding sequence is TGCGCCAGCAGCCTCACATCTACCCAAGGAAACACCATATATTTT.